The TCR beta chain under discussion was sequenced for a study of Graves' ophthalmopathy and Graves' hyperthyroidism. Study-level findings and limits: Separation of ophthalmopathy from stable hyperthyroidism was achieved by a 13-signature model, at around 89% sensitivity and roughly 81% specificity.

The PBMCs used were ones drawn from approximately 10 ml of fresh peripheral blood. RNA transcripts were the source from which TCR beta CDR3 regions were amplified. The workflow started with a first-round RT-PCR run with HTBI primers and then moved on to a second-round multiplex PCR. TCRdb re-called the multiplex PCR reads through MiXCR, storing one row per CDR3 protein. The data hold hundreds of thousands of distinct CDR3 sequences, with just over 40% observed a single time. This clonotype was seen at least ten times. Its antigen remains unidentified. V lost 4 bases and J 5 bases, leaving 14 bases between the germline ends. CDR1 SEHNR and CDR2 FQNEAQ come from the germline V gene (reference sequence). The CDR3 contains 14 residues.

The sequencing input was peripheral blood. The rearrangement joins TRBV7-9 to TRBJ1-1, with D hard to call. The TCR comes from an adult man with Graves' ophthalmopathy. The CDR3 nucleotides read TGTGCCAGCAGCTCCTCGACCCGGGAGACTGAAGCTTTCTTT. It is translated as CASSSSTRETEAFF. Full variable domain (missing parts from reference TRBV7-9 and TRBJ1-1): DTGVSQNPRHKITKRGQNVTFRCDPISEHNRLYWYRQTLGQGPEFLTYFQNEAQLEKSRLLSDRFSAERPKGSFSTLEIQRTEQGDSAMYLCASSSSTRETEAFFGQGTRLTVV.